This T cell receptor (beta chain) stems from a study of T cell responses to AZD1222 COVID-19 vaccine. Whole-study results and caveats: Clonal diversity was possibly underestimated, and white British individuals and females predominated among donors.

The CDR3 contains 15 residues. V gave up 5 bases and J gave up 8 bases; unmatched junction bases: 10. Germline V gene sequence: CDR1 SGHTA, CDR2 FQGNSA. Remarks on this clone: Its antigen remains unidentified.

Measured with immunoSEQ multiplex PCR; TCRdb has only the in-frame clones, and not every one. This table has 140,000 to 150,000 clones, around 92% appearing once. The rearrangement uses TRBV7-2 and TRBJ2-3; 10 positions match TRBD2. The clonotype was recovered from an adult who received the AZD1222 COVID-19 vaccine. The input for sequencing was peripheral blood, taken 28 days after the second AZD1222 dose. The CDR3 here is CASSGPSGREVTQYF. CDR3 DNA: TGTGCCAGCAGCGGGCCTAGCGGGAGAGAGGTTACGCAGTATTTT.